These 15 T cell receptor beta chains came from one sample sequenced in a study of PD-L1 blockade in urothelial cancer (dated by TCRdb to the late 2010s). Libraries were constructed by the immunoSEQ multiplex PCR assay. The clones in this table, taken by TCRdb from immuneACCESS, are in-frame only. Not every clone is retained; where verified, under half of the shortfall comes from an unresolved V gene, and the cause of the rest is unknown. Present in this sample are around 100,000 clones, around 85% of which were seen just once. The ten top clones hold around 2.4% of the sample. Here the sequenced sample was PBMCs, taken around atezolizumab (anti-PD-L1) treatment. These receptors all come from a man aged 45-65 years with urothelial cancer.

The gene calls are TRBV7-9 and TRBJ2-7, with TRBD2 matching over 12 bases. CDR3 length: 15 amino acids. Losses at the gene ends were 5 bases for V and 4 bases for J; bases not matched to a gene: 6. The germline V gene has CDR1 SEHNR and CDR2 FQNEAQ (reference sequence). The CDR3 sequence is CASSPGGLAGYEQYF. The CDR3 coding sequence is TGTGCCAGCAGCCCCGGCGGACTAGCGGGGTACGAGCAGTACTTC.

This chain links TRBV27 with TRBJ1-1, with D possibly matching TRBD1 (5 bases). Trimming removed 6 bases from V and 6 bases from J, with 20 bases in between. CDR1 is MNHEY, CDR2 SMNVEV, per germline (reference sequence). The CDR3 spans 15 residues. This CDR3 is CASRPWGSLDAEAFF. The CDR3 region has the DNA TGTGCCAGCAGACCCTGGGGCAGCCTCGATGCTGAAGCTTTCTTT.

The chain has TRBV28 and TRBJ2-1; 11 positions agree with TRBD1. Unmatched junction bases numbered 2, after V lost 3 bases and J lost 4 bases. This CDR3 region has 15 residues. Germline V lookup: CDR1 MDHEN, CDR2 SYDVKM. CDR3 region: CASSLGTGGYNEQFF. CDR3 sequence (DNA): TGTGCCAGCAGTTTGGGGACAGGGGGATACAATGAGCAGTTCTTC.

This chain joins TRBV27 and TRBJ2-7; TRBD2 aligns across 8 bases. The CDR3 runs to 14 residues. Germline V gives CDR1 MNHEY, CDR2 SMNVEV (reference sequence). Trimming at V came to 4 bases and at J to 4 bases, leaving 6 bases not matched to a gene. In nucleotides, the CDR3 is TGTGCCAGCAGTTACGGCGGGGGGACTTACGAGCAGTACTTC. The encoded protein is CASSYGGGTYEQYF.

This rearrangement joins TRBV30 to TRBJ2-1, with TRBD2 matching over 10 bases. Germline-derived CDR1 and CDR2 are GTSNPN and SVGIG (reference sequence). Unmatched junction bases numbered 11, after V lost 3 bases and J lost 6 bases. This CDR3 spans 16 amino acids. The DNA of the CDR3 is TGTGCCTGGAGCGCCCTAGCGGGAGTGTCCCCCAATGAGCAGTTCTTC. This translates into CAWSALAGVSPNEQFF. The complete variable domain, with remaining parts taken from reference TRBV30 and TRBJ2-1, reads SQTIHQWPATLVQPVGSPLSLECTVEGTSNPNLYWYRQAAGRGLQLLFYSVGIGQISSEVPQNLSASRPQDRQFILSSKKLLLSDSGFYLCAWSALAGVSPNEQFFGPGTRLTVL.

This chain connects TRBV19 to TRBJ1-2; the match to TRBD1 covers 7 bases. This CDR3 is 14 amino acids long. The junction had 7 bases not matched to a gene; V was cut back by 2 bases and J by 7 bases. The germline V gene encodes CDR1 LNHDA and CDR2 SQIVND (reference sequence). The CDR3 protein is CASSITGVSVGYTF. The DNA of the CDR3 is TGTGCCAGTAGTATAACAGGGGTTTCGGTTGGCTACACCTTC. Filled out from reference TRBV19 and TRBJ1-2, the complete variable domain reads DGGITQSPKYLFRKEGQNVTLSCEQNLNHDAMYWYRQDPGQGLRLIYYSQIVNDFQKGDIAEGYSVSREKKESFPLTVTSAQKNPTAFYLCASSITGVSVGYTFGSGTRLTVV.

V usage is TRBV7-2 and J usage is TRBJ1-2, with D possibly being TRBD1 (6 bases). The V and J ends lost 0 bases and 0 bases respectively, with 14 bases between them. Germline V gives CDR1 SGHTA, CDR2 FQGNSA. CDR3 size: 17 residues. CDR3 sequence (DNA): TGTGCCAGCAGCTTAGCGGAGACAGGTCGAGCTAACTATGGCTACACCTTC. It codes for CASSLAETGRANYGYTF.

The chain carries TRBV11-3 and TRBJ1-1; D remains unclear. Trimming removed 4 bases at V and 1 base at J, with 7 bases between. CDR3 size: 13 residues. The germline gives CDR1 SGHNT, CDR2 YENEEA. The CDR3 spells CASSSGWNTEAFF. As DNA, the CDR3 is TGTGCCAGCAGCTCCGGGTGGAACACTGAAGCTTTCTTT.

The chain links TRBV6-5 to TRBJ2-5; 9 nucleotides align to TRBD2. This CDR3 has 15 residues. Losses at the gene ends were 2 bases for V and 0 bases for J; bases not matched to a gene: 1. The V gene's germline CDR1 is MNHEY and CDR2 SVGAGI. The DNA for the CDR3 is TGTGCCAGCAGTTACAGGACTAGCGACCAAGAGACCCAGTACTTC. Its protein is CASSYRTSDQETQYF.

V and J are TRBV1 and TRBJ2-1; TRBD1 was called by the table and not checked on the DNA. TRBV1 is a documented pseudogene. The CDR3 extends over 13 amino acids. The CDR3 coding sequence is TGCACCAGCAGCCATCCCCAATGCAATGAGCAGTTCTTC. Translating gives CTSSHPQCNEQFF.

V gene TRBV2 combines with J gene TRBJ2-5; 7 bases fit TRBD2. The CDR3 has 15 amino acids. Germline loops: CDR1 SNHLY, CDR2 FYNNEI. Germline trimming cut 5 bases from V and 1 base from J; bases unmatched to any gene: 7. CDR3 coding DNA: TGTGCCAGCAGTTTGGGGGGGGACCTCCAAGAGACCCAGTACTTC. Its translation is CASSLGGDLQETQYF.

This chain links TRBV28 with TRBJ2-7; 7 bases agree with TRBD2. Germline CDR1 and CDR2: MDHEN and SYDVKM. V lost 10 bases to trimming and J lost 6 bases; unmatched junction nucleotides: 9. The CDR3 covers 12 residues. The CDR3 sequence is CAIGLPSGEQYF. The CDR3 nucleotides read TGTGCCATCGGATTACCTAGCGGCGAGCAGTACTTC.

V gene TRBV6-5 combines with J gene TRBJ2-3, with 10 nucleotides matching TRBD2. The V gene end was trimmed by 3 bases and the J gene end by 2 bases; junction bases not matched to a gene: 2. This CDR3 has 15 residues. Germline CDR1 MNHEY, CDR2 SVGAGI. CDR3 in amino acids: CASSYSGGYTDTQYF. CDR3 nucleotides: TGTGCCAGCAGTTATAGCGGGGGGTACACAGATACGCAGTATTTT.

CDR3 nucleotides: TGTGCCAGCAGCCCGTTAAGGACAGGGAAGCGCTCCTACGAGCAGTACTTC. The encoded protein is CASSPLRTGKRSYEQYF. The rearrangement joins TRBV5-6 to TRBJ2-7; 8 nucleotides match TRBD1. Per the germline V gene, CDR1 is SGHDT and CDR2 is YYEEEE. This CDR3 region has 17 residues. The J segment lost 0 bases and the V segment lost 4 bases, leaving 12 bases of the junction unmatched.

On this clone: Germline is not matched at one junction end, which may reflect a read error. The rearrangement uses TRBV7-7 and TRBJ2-1, with 11 bases fitting TRBD2. Germline V gives CDR1 SSHAT, CDR2 FNYEAQ (reference sequence). CDR3 size: 18 residues. This chain's CDR3 is CASSPGLAAASHTGEQFF. The CDR3 DNA reads TGTGCTAGCAGCCCGGGACTAGCGGCTGCATCCCATACGGGTGAGCAGTTCTTC.